The 27 T cell receptor beta chains listed next were all sequenced from one sample in a study of T cell responses to AZD1222 COVID-19 vaccine. Some clones are missing from TCRdb's copy, which holds only in-frame ones; the method was immunoSEQ multiplex PCR. The table lists approximately 99,000 clones, roughly 90% of them singletons. Sequences were derived from peripheral blood, sampled on day 0 of MenACWY control vaccination. These receptors originate from an adult in good health.

The chain has TRBV29-1 and TRBJ2-1; possible D gene TRBD2, 6 bases. The CDR3 has 12 amino acids. The germline gives CDR1 SQVTM, CDR2 ANQGSEA. V lost 6 bases, J lost 9 bases, and 15 bases lay in between. CDR3 region: CSVGPMGGEQFF. The CDR3 DNA reads as TGCAGCGTCGGCCCCATGGGGGGTGAGCAGTTCTTC.

This chain uses TRBV5-4 with TRBJ1-4, with 7 bases that match TRBD1. CDR3 length: 16 amino acids. The V and J ends lost 3 bases and 5 bases, in that order; junction bases with no gene match: 10. Germline assignment: CDR1 SGHNT and CDR2 YYREEE (reference sequence). CDR3 in DNA: TGTGCCAGCAGCTCGGGACAGACAGCCGCCAATGAAAAACTGTTTTTT. It translates to CASSSGQTAANEKLFF. Using reference TRBV5-4 and TRBJ1-4 for the parts outside the CDR3, the full variable domain is ETGVTQSPTHLIKTRGQQVTLRCSSQSGHNTVSWYQQALGQGPQFIFQYYREEENGRGNFPPRFSGLQFPNYSSELNVNALELDDSALYLCASSSGQTAANEKLFFGSGTQLSVL.

The chain is built from TRBV19 and TRBJ2-1, with D hard to call. Trimming removed 5 bases from V and 0 bases from J, with 8 bases in between. Germline assignment: CDR1 LNHDA and CDR2 SQIVND (reference sequence). This CDR3 region has 14 residues. This CDR3 reads CASSLGSSYNEQFF. The CDR3 DNA reads TGTGCCAGTAGTCTGGGCAGCTCCTACAATGAGCAGTTCTTC.

This chain connects TRBV19 to TRBJ2-1; D ambiguous. The germline V gene encodes CDR1 LNHDA and CDR2 SQIVND (reference sequence). The CDR3 is made up of 13 amino acids. Deletions cut 1 base from V and 9 bases from J, with 10 bases between. The CDR3 bases are TGTGCCAGTAGTATAGGAGAGGTTGTTGAGCAGTTCTTC. As protein: CASSIGEVVEQFF. The entire variable domain, with the rest obtained from reference TRBV19 and TRBJ2-1, is as follows: DGGITQSPKYLFRKEGQNVTLSCEQNLNHDAMYWYRQDPGQGLRLIYYSQIVNDFQKGDIAEGYSVSREKKESFPLTVTSAQKNPTAFYLCASSIGEVVEQFFGPGTRLTVL.

This chain joins TRBV7-8 and TRBJ1-2; D might be TRBD1 (6 bases). Germline CDR1 is SGHVS and CDR2 is FQNEAQ. Trimming left V 4 bases short and J 4 bases short, with 16 bases between. This CDR3 comprises 15 residues. This chain's CDR3 is CASSSSPTGLYGYTF. As DNA, the CDR3 is TGTGCCAGCAGCTCCTCCCCGACAGGCCTCTATGGCTACACCTTC. The entire variable domain, with the rest obtained from reference TRBV7-8 and TRBJ1-2, is as follows: GAGVSQSPRYKVAKRGQDVALRCDPISGHVSLFWYQQALGQGPEFLTYFQNEAQLDKSGLPSDRFFAERPEGSVSTLKIQRTQQEDSAVYLCASSSSPTGLYGYTFGSGTRLTVV.

The chain recombines TRBV7-9 with TRBJ2-3; 9 bases line up with TRBD1. There are 15 residues in the CDR3. V trimming: 5 bases; J trimming: 6 bases; junction bases outside the gene matches: 9. Germline loops: CDR1 SEHNR, CDR2 FQNEAQ (reference sequence). In DNA form, the CDR3 reads TGTGCCAGCAGCCCCCGGGGACAGGGAGTGGATACGCAGTATTTT. Protein product: CASSPRGQGVDTQYF.

The chain links TRBV12-5 to TRBJ1-5; D call uncertain. This CDR3 region has 13 residues. V lost 1 base and J lost 4, with 5 bases in between. Per the germline V gene, CDR1 is LGHNT and CDR2 is FRNRAP. This chain's CDR3 is CASGLGANQPQHF. Written as DNA, the CDR3 is TGTGCTAGTGGTTTGGGGGCTAATCAGCCCCAGCATTTT.

The CDR3 region is CASSWDRGTNEKLFF. CDR3 in DNA: TGTGCCAGCAGCTGGGACAGAGGAACTAATGAAAAACTGTTTTTT. This chain links TRBV5-4 with TRBJ1-4, with 7 positions matching TRBD1. From germline, CDR1 is SGHNT and CDR2 YYREEE (reference sequence). CDR3 length equals 15 residues. J gave up 1 base and V 3 bases, and 3 bases lay outside the gene matches.

The rearrangement links TRBV3-1 (or the pseudogene TRBV3-2) to TRBJ2-1, with TRBD1 as a possible D gene (6 bases). Trimming removed 0 bases from V and 0 bases from J, with 12 bases in between. The CDR3 is 17 amino acids. Germline loops: CDR1 LGHDT, CDR2 YNNKEL (reference sequence). CDR3 bases: TGTGCCAGCAGCCAAGATGGGGGCCTAAGCTCCTACAATGAGCAGTTCTTC. Translation gives CASSQDGGLSSYNEQFF.

The chain combines TRBV27 with TRBJ1-1; D is unresolved. Trimming removed 8 bases at V and 2 bases at J, with 9 bases between. Per the germline V gene, CDR1 is MNHEY and CDR2 is SMNVEV (reference sequence). The CDR3 runs 12 residues. The CDR3 DNA is TGTGCCAGCCGGAGGATTAACACTGAAGCTTTCTTT. Its translation is CASRRINTEAFF.

This clone appeared a single time. V gene TRBV9 combines with J gene TRBJ2-5; 7 nucleotides agree with TRBD2. Looked up from germline, CDR1 is SGDLS and CDR2 is YYNGEE. This CDR3 spans 14 amino acids. The junction had 3 bases not matched to a gene; V was cut back by 0 bases and J by 4 bases. The CDR3 DNA is TGTGCCAGCAGCGTAGCTTGGGAGGGAGAGACCCAGTACTTC. Encoded protein: CASSVAWEGETQYF.

The chain has TRBV18 and TRBJ1-1; D is undetermined. This CDR3 has 12 residues. Trimming shortened V by 3 bases and J by 6 bases, and 8 bases separated the two germline ends. Germline CDR1 and CDR2: KGHSH and LQKENI. The CDR3 nucleotides are TGTGCCAGCTCACCGTATGGGGCTGAAGCTTTCTTT. This translates into CASSPYGAEAFF.

This CDR3 is CASSVAGRVTRGSTDTQYF. The DNA for the CDR3 is TGTGCCAGCAGCGTAGCTGGGAGGGTGACACGGGGAAGCACAGATACGCAGTATTTT. The chain combines TRBV9 with TRBJ2-3; 7 nucleotides agree with TRBD2. Trimming at V came to 0 bases and at J to 0 bases, leaving 13 bases not matched to a gene. This CDR3 has 19 amino acids. Germline loops: CDR1 SGDLS, CDR2 YYNGEE.

The chain combines TRBV5-1 with TRBJ2-5; 8 nucleotides agree with TRBD1. This CDR3 comprises 16 residues. Germline V lookup: CDR1 SGHRS, CDR2 YFSETQ. With 0 bases clipped from V and 1 base from J, the junction kept 5 bases outside the gene matches. The CDR3 DNA follows: TGCGCCAGCAGCTTGGGGCTCCAGGGGGCCCAAGAGACCCAGTACTTC. Its protein product is CASSLGLQGAQETQYF.

The chain recombines TRBV27 with TRBJ1-1; a possible D gene is TRBD1 (6 bases). Trimming took off 1 base at V and 11 bases at J, with 14 bases between the two ends. This CDR3 is built from 13 residues. CDR1 is MNHEY, CDR2 SMNVEV, per germline (reference sequence). The CDR3 nucleotides are TGTGCCAGCAGTTTATTGGGGGCAGGGGATGCTTTCTTT. The encoded protein is CASSLLGAGDAFF.

The chain uses TRBV6-2 or TRBV6-3 and TRBJ1-2; 7 bases line up with TRBD1. Germline assignment: CDR1 MNHEY and CDR2 SVGEGT. The CDR3 runs to 14 residues. The junction had 8 bases not matched to a gene; V was cut back by 6 bases and J by 4 bases. The CDR3 protein is CASSTGQLGYGYTF. CDR3 sequence (DNA): TGTGCCAGCAGCACGGGACAGCTCGGCTATGGCTACACCTTC.

This clone was seen only a few times. This rearrangement joins TRBV7-3 to TRBJ2-3; D possibly matches TRBD1 or TRBD2 (5 bases each). The CDR3 contains 17 residues. V was pared by 2 bases and J by 4 bases, with 19 bases between. The germline CDR1 and CDR2 sequences are SGHTA and FQGTGA. The CDR3 spells CASSLSGTLEFPDTQYF. The CDR3 coding sequence is TGTGCCAGCAGCTTATCCGGGACCCTAGAGTTCCCAGATACGCAGTATTTT.

This rearrangement joins TRBV18 to TRBJ1-2; D is uncertain. The CDR3 loop spans 11 amino acids. The V gene lost 3 bases and the J gene lost 8 bases, with 7 bases spanning the gap. The germline CDR1 and CDR2 sequences are KGHSH and LQKENI. The CDR3 region is CASSPFDGYTF. The CDR3 region has the DNA TGTGCCAGCTCACCCTTTGACGGCTACACCTTC.

The chain recombines TRBV29-1 with TRBJ2-1; D gene ambiguous. In germline, CDR1 is SQVTM, CDR2 ANQGSEA. The CDR3 contains 17 residues. V lost 0 bases to trimming and J lost 0 bases, with 15 bases between them. Here the CDR3 reads CSVEDPLDASSYNEQFF. The DNA of the CDR3 is TGCAGCGTTGAAGACCCACTCGACGCCAGCTCCTACAATGAGCAGTTCTTC.

The rearrangement uses TRBV3-1 (or the pseudogene TRBV3-2) and TRBJ1-3; the D is unclear. Trimming cost V 1 base and J 3 bases, with 1 base left between them. The CDR3 is 12 amino acids. Germline values: CDR1 LGHDT, CDR2 YNNKEL (reference sequence). The CDR3 nucleotides are TGTGCCAGCAGCCAAGTTGGAAACACCATATATTTT. Translating gives CASSQVGNTIYF.

The chain links TRBV5-4 to TRBJ2-2; 8 nucleotides agree with TRBD1. V lost 0 bases to trimming and J lost 1 base; unmatched junction nucleotides: 2. From germline, CDR1 is SGHNT and CDR2 YYREEE (reference sequence). This CDR3 region has 16 residues. Written as DNA, the CDR3 is TGTGCCAGCAGCTTGGGTGGGACAGGGAACACCGGGGAGCTGTTTTTT. Its protein is CASSLGGTGNTGELFF.

V gene TRBV27 combines with J gene TRBJ2-7, with a possible D match to TRBD2 (5 bases). The germline V gene has CDR1 MNHEY and CDR2 SMNVEV (reference sequence). V lost 2 bases to trimming and J lost 5 bases, with 10 bases between them. CDR3 length: 13 residues. Here the CDR3 reads CASSLESEDEQYF. The CDR3 DNA follows: TGTGCCAGCAGTTTAGAATCGGAGGACGAGCAGTACTTC.

This chain uses TRBV6-5 with TRBJ2-3; tentative D call: TRBD1 (7 bases). The CDR3 is 15 residues long. V lost 5 bases to trimming and J lost 0 bases, with 12 bases between them. CDR1 is MNHEY and CDR2 is SVGAGI in the germline V gene. The CDR3 DNA sequence: TGTGCCAGCAGTACAGGGGACTGGAGCACAGATACGCAGTATTTT. Protein: CASSTGDWSTDTQYF.

This sequence joins TRBV7-9 and TRBJ2-1; the D gene is possibly TRBD2 (5 bases). Germline CDR1 SEHNR, CDR2 FQNEAQ (reference sequence). The CDR3 is made up of 11 amino acids. Trimming stripped 6 bases from V and 11 bases from J, with 11 bases between. CDR3 coding DNA: TGTGCCAGCAGTCTAGCCAGGCAGCAGTTCTTC. Protein: CASSLARQQFF.

The rearrangement joins TRBV5-1 to TRBJ2-7; 10 bases are a match to TRBD1. CDR1 and CDR2 (germline): SGHRS, YFSETQ. The CDR3 consists of 16 residues. With V trimmed by 3 bases and J by 4 bases, 10 bases remained unmatched. The CDR3 nucleotides are TGCGCCAGCAGCTCGTGGGGGCGGGACAGGGGTTACGAGCAGTACTTC. This codes for CASSSWGRDRGYEQYF.

The chain has TRBV4-1 and TRBJ1-5, with 7 bases aligning to TRBD1. The CDR3 runs 16 residues. The germline CDR1 and CDR2 sequences are MGHRA and YSYEKL. Germline trimming cut 1 base from V and 0 bases from J; bases unmatched to any gene: 3. The CDR3 sequence is CASSQGTGYSNQPQHF. CDR3 DNA: TGCGCCAGCAGCCAAGGGACAGGTTATAGCAATCAGCCCCAGCATTTT.

The CDR3 reads CASSEAGTAEAFF. CDR3 DNA sequence: TGTGCCAGCAGTGAAGCGGGGACAGCTGAAGCTTTCTTT. V usage is TRBV6-1 and J usage is TRBJ1-1; 7 bases agree with TRBD1. This CDR3 has 13 residues. Trimming cost V 0 bases and J 6 bases; bases outside gene matches: 1. Germline lookup yields CDR1 MNHNS and CDR2 SASEGT.